The T cell receptor (beta chain) under discussion was sequenced for a study of CD8+CD57+ T cells in acquired aplastic anemia. Study background: Recorded DNA amounts for sorted CD4+ and CD8+ cells had an average of 3.2 ug.

Whoever was chosen for sequencing had shown CD8+CD57+ cell expansion by flow cytometry. Of note for this clonotype: Its antigen is undetermined.

Study-wide results and limits: Between the patient and control groups, CD8+ Simpson's diversity did not differ significantly.

The template used for profiling TCR beta VDJ and CDR3 was genomic DNA. TCRdb fed the reads into MiXCR, producing one record per CDR3 protein. The sample has about 190,000 distinct CDR3 sequences; 48% are singletons. Trimming removed 4 bases from V and 1 base from J; junction bases left unmatched: 5. CDR3 size: 14 residues. CDR1 and CDR2 (germline): SQVTM, ANQGSEA. The J gene is TRBJ2-3, the V gene TRBV29-1; 7 bases line up with TRBD2. The receptor was isolated from a human donor with aplastic anemia. The sequencing sample was made of sorted CD4+, CD8+, or CD8+CD57+ T cells (not recorded which) from PBMCs. CDR3 protein: CSVVAGDGTDTQYF. In DNA form, the CDR3 reads TGCAGCGTTGTGGCGGGGGATGGCACAGATACGCAGTATTTT.